Following are 14 T cell receptor beta chains from one sample sequenced in a study of T cells expressing NK-cell markers. TCRdb reanalyzed the 5' RACE reads, giving one entry per CDR3 protein sequence and no DNA. The sample data list 400,000 or so distinct CDR3 sequences. Sequencing was performed on blood T cells: a sorted CD56 or NKG2C T cell subset, CD4+ or CD8+ T cells, or bulk PBMC T cells (not recorded which). These receptors all come from a woman between 50 and 59 years old in good health.

V usage is TRBV20-1 and J usage is TRBJ2-7. The CDR3 spans 13 residues. Germline CDR1 and CDR2: DFQATT and SNEGSKA (reference sequence). CDR3 region: CSARQISSYEQYF.

CDR3 sequence reads: CASSVARFNEQFF. This chain joins TRBV9 and TRBJ2-1. Germline CDR1 and CDR2: SGDLS and YYNGEE. This CDR3 is built from 13 residues.

The CDR3 loop reads CSARDRTSGSYNEQFF. J is TRBJ2-1 and V is TRBV20-1; TCRdb indicates TRBD2, and absent DNA this call remains unverified. Per germline, CDR1 DFQATT and CDR2 SNEGSKA (reference sequence). The CDR3 sequence is 16 residues long.

This sequence joins TRBV4-1 and TRBJ2-7; TCRdb lists TRBD1, though no DNA is available to test this call. Germline loops: CDR1 MGHRA, CDR2 YSYEKL. This CDR3 region has 15 residues. The CDR3 sequence: CASRVIGGSSYEQYF.

The chain is built from TRBV20-1 and TRBJ2-5; TCRdb designates TRBD2, a call that cannot be tested without DNA. This CDR3 spans 14 amino acids. CDR1 and CDR2 (germline): DFQATT, SNEGSKA (reference sequence). CDR3 loop: CSASSGRAGETQYF.

V and J are TRBV12-3 or TRBV12-4 and TRBJ2-6; checking the TCRdb D call of TRBD2 is not possible without DNA. The length of the CDR3 is 16 residues. CDR3 protein: CASSLQALSGANVLTF.

J is TRBJ2-1 and V is TRBV7-2. The germline V gene has CDR1 SGHTA and CDR2 FQGNSA. This CDR3 region has 16 residues. The CDR3 loop is CASSFYRGSSYNEQFF.

The chain joins TRBV6-1 to TRBJ2-7; lacking DNA, the TRBD1 call made by TCRdb goes unchecked. The CDR3 consists of 16 residues. Per germline, CDR1 MNHNS and CDR2 SASEGT. The CDR3 loop is CASFPRGGEGFYEQYF.

The V gene is TRBV6-2 or TRBV6-3, the J gene TRBJ2-5; there is no DNA to check the TCRdb D call of TRBD2. CDR3 length: 14 residues. CDR1 and CDR2 (germline): MNHEY, SVGEGT. CDR3 sequence reads: CASSKTSGKETQYF.

The chain has TRBV21-1 and TRBJ2-1. TRBV21-1 is designated a pseudogene. The CDR3 is 12 amino acids. CDR3: CASSHQSNEQFF.

The chain joins TRBV11-2 to TRBJ2-2; TCRdb's assignment of TRBD2 cannot be checked, as there is no DNA. Looked up from germline, CDR1 is SGHAT and CDR2 is FQNNGV. This CDR3 has 17 residues. CDR3 sequence reads: CASRTSTSGSSPRELFF.

The rearrangement links TRBV7-2 to TRBJ2-1; lacking DNA, the TRBD1 call made by TCRdb goes unchecked. The germline CDR1 and CDR2 sequences are SGHTA and FQGNSA. The CDR3 is 15 amino acids. CDR3 protein: CASSLSRERGREQFF.

This chain uses TRBV25-1 with TRBJ2-5; TCRdb lists TRBD2, though no DNA is available to test this call. Germline lookup yields CDR1 MGHDK and CDR2 SYGVNS. The CDR3 sequence is 16 residues long. CDR3 protein: CASSELLAGEEETQYF.

The gene calls are TRBV6-1 and TRBJ2-5; the TRBD2 assignment by TCRdb is unverifiable without DNA. CDR1 MNHNS and CDR2 SASEGT come from the germline V gene. This CDR3 comprises 14 residues. The CDR3 spells CASTYQQGEETQYF.